These 28 T cell receptor beta chains were all obtained from the same sample, sequenced in a study of shared T cell receptors in the human thymus (dated by TCRdb to the early 2020s). The library was built by means of the immunoSEQ multiplex PCR assay. TCRdb's version of the immuneACCESS table is confined to in-frame rearrangements and falls short of the full clone set. An unresolved V gene accounts for under half of the shortfall where checked; the remainder is of unknown origin. The sample table lists fewer than 700,000 clones, 70% to 90% of them with a count of one. The biggest ten clones account for about 0.01% of the sample. This same sample was also part of a study on human thymus T cells.

The sequencing input was thymocytes. Receptors were obtained from a boy under two years old with a congenital heart defect. Donor details come from another sample of the same person, matched by shared clones.

This sequence joins TRBV6-1 and TRBJ2-3, with 7 bases lining up with TRBD1. Germline CDR1 is MNHNS and CDR2 is SASEGT. Trimming at V came to 1 base and at J to 6 bases, leaving 16 bases not matched to a gene. The CDR3 is 18 amino acids. The CDR3 here is CASSEVGMGRPGGDTQYF. The CDR3 bases are TGTGCCAGCAGTGAAGTGGGGATGGGGCGGCCAGGGGGTGATACGCAGTATTTT.

The J gene is TRBJ1-4, the V gene TRBV30, with TRBD1 matching over 8 bases. Trimming cost V 2 bases and J 3 bases; bases outside gene matches: 5. Germline V lookup: CDR1 GTSNPN, CDR2 SVGIG (reference sequence). This CDR3 has 15 amino acids. CDR3 in amino acids: CAWSNRGQANEKLFF. Here the CDR3 DNA reads TGTGCCTGGAGTAACCGGGGACAGGCTAATGAAAAACTGTTTTTT.

The CDR3 bases are TGTGCCAGCAGCAAAGGTGGGAACCACGGGACTTACAATGAGCAGTTCTTC. Protein sequence: CASSKGGNHGTYNEQFF. The V call is TRBV21-1, the J call TRBJ2-1; the table gives TRBD2 as D, unverified against the DNA. TRBV21-1 is given as a pseudogene. The CDR3 spans 17 residues.

The chain couples TRBV19 to TRBJ1-5; a possible D gene is TRBD1 (5 bases). The CDR3 extends over 14 amino acids. The V end lost 6 bases, the J end lost 9 bases, and 18 bases lay between the germline ends. Germline CDR1 is LNHDA and CDR2 is SQIVND (reference sequence). The CDR3 reads CASSIPTASGPQHF. CDR3 DNA: TGTGCCAGTAGCATCCCGACAGCCTCAGGGCCCCAGCATTTT.

The chain couples TRBV27 to TRBJ2-1, with D possibly TRBD2 on 6 matching bases. CDR1 MNHEY and CDR2 SMNVEV come from the germline V gene (reference sequence). Deletions cut 3 bases from V and 7 bases from J, with 16 bases between. The CDR3 has 15 amino acids. The CDR3 loop is CASSFSGEDFNEQFF. The CDR3 DNA reads as TGTGCCAGCAGTTTTTCCGGGGAGGATTTTAATGAGCAGTTCTTC.

The gene calls are TRBV10-3 and TRBJ2-7, with 12 positions matching TRBD2. This CDR3 is built from 16 residues. The trim removed 3 bases at V and 4 bases at J, leaving 7 bases unmatched. In germline, CDR1 is ENHRY, CDR2 SYGVKD. Written as DNA, the CDR3 is TGTGCCATCAGTGACCCGACTAGCGGGAGTTTGTACGAGCAGTACTTC. Encoded protein: CAISDPTSGSLYEQYF.

J is TRBJ2-5 and V is TRBV5-4, with D tentatively TRBD2 (6 bases). The CDR3 contains 15 residues. CDR1 SGHNT and CDR2 YYREEE come from the germline V gene (reference sequence). V was trimmed by 1 base and J by 0 bases, leaving 10 bases between them. In DNA form, the CDR3 reads TGTGCCAGCAGCTTGCTGCGGGGAGACCAAGAGACCCAGTACTTC. Its translation is CASSLLRGDQETQYF.

The V gene is TRBV7-2, the J gene TRBJ2-5, with 8 bases identical to TRBD1. The CDR3 spans 19 residues. V gave up 5 bases and J gave up 4 bases; unmatched junction bases: 21. CDR1 SGHTA and CDR2 FQGNSA come from the germline V gene. CDR3 sequence (DNA): TGTGCCAGCAGCCCCCAGGGGGACAGGAAAAATACTGCGGGAGAGACCCAGTACTTC. It codes for CASSPQGDRKNTAGETQYF.

The chain carries TRBV5-6 and TRBJ2-3; D is undetermined. From germline, CDR1 is SGHDT and CDR2 YYEEEE. V shed 0 bases and J shed 5 bases, with 16 bases lying between them. This CDR3 is 16 amino acids long. CDR3 sequence: CASSLVRPAGKDTQYF. The CDR3 bases are TGTGCCAGCAGCTTGGTGCGGCCCGCCGGAAAAGATACGCAGTATTTT.

The chain employs TRBV7-6 and TRBJ2-5; possible D gene TRBD1, 6 bases. The germline V and J ends were trimmed by 1 base and 2 bases, with 11 bases remaining between them. Looked up from germline, CDR1 is SGHVS and CDR2 is FNYEAQ. There are 15 residues in the CDR3. The CDR3 sequence is CASSLVGGVQETQYF. The DNA of the CDR3 is TGTGCCAGCAGCTTAGTTGGGGGCGTTCAAGAGACCCAGTACTTC.

The chain recombines TRBV2 with TRBJ1-1; 7 nucleotides align to TRBD1. CDR3 length: 13 amino acids. V dropped 7 bases and J dropped 3; count of bases not matched to a gene: 5. The germline CDR1 and CDR2 sequences are SNHLY and FYNNEI. The CDR3 DNA reads TGTGCCAGCACGACAGGGTCTGACACTGAAGCTTTCTTT. Translating gives CASTTGSDTEAFF.

The chain has TRBV6-1 and TRBJ2-4, with TRBD2 matching 10 bases. The CDR3 runs to 13 residues. Germline CDR1 MNHNS, CDR2 SASEGT. The V gene end was trimmed by 8 bases and the J gene end by 8 bases; junction bases not matched to a gene: 6. The CDR3 nucleotides read TGTGCCAGCTCGCTTAGCGGGAGGTACATTCAGTACTTC. It specifies CASSLSGRYIQYF.

A single count supports this clone. The V call is TRBV9, the J call TRBJ2-1, with TRBD2 identical over 7 bases. Trimming cost V 0 bases and J 2 bases; bases outside gene matches: 5. In germline, CDR1 is SGDLS, CDR2 YYNGEE. CDR3 size: 16 residues. The CDR3 loop reads CASSVEKRGAYNEQFF. CDR3 coding DNA: TGTGCCAGCAGCGTAGAAAAGCGGGGCGCCTACAATGAGCAGTTCTTC.

The V and J genes are TRBV29-1 and TRBJ2-6; 9 bases align to TRBD1. CDR1 is SQVTM, CDR2 ANQGSEA, per germline. The CDR3 length is 15 residues. After removal of 5 bases from V and 2 bases from J, the junction contained 4 bases not matched to a gene. Here the CDR3 DNA reads TGCAGCGTTATCACAGGGGGCGCTGGGGCCAACGTCCTGACTTTC. Translated: CSVITGGAGANVLTF.

The chain has TRBV7-2 and TRBJ1-1; D not certain. Trimming cost V 5 bases and J 1 base, with 11 bases left between them. The CDR3 has 14 residues. The germline V gene encodes CDR1 SGHTA and CDR2 FQGNSA. Here the CDR3 reads CASSPPRGNTEAFF. The CDR3 region has the DNA TGTGCCAGCAGCCCCCCCCGGGGGAACACTGAAGCTTTCTTT. The complete variable domain, with remaining parts taken from reference TRBV7-2 and TRBJ1-1, reads GAGVSQSPSNKVTEKGKDVELRCDPISGHTALYWYRQSLGQGLEFLIYFQGNSAPDKSGLPSDRFSAERTGGSVSTLTIQRTQQEDSAVYLCASSPPRGNTEAFFGQGTRLTVV.

The rearrangement links TRBV9 to TRBJ2-7, with 10 bases lining up with TRBD2. Trimming took 0 bases from V and 0 from J; bases not matched to a gene: 6. The CDR3 totals 17 residues. Germline CDR1 is SGDLS and CDR2 is YYNGEE. The DNA for the CDR3 is TGTGCCAGCAGCGTAGGTGCGACTAGCGGGCACTCCTACGAGCAGTACTTC. Translation: CASSVGATSGHSYEQYF.

V is TRBV6-1 and J is TRBJ2-7, with D maybe TRBD1 (6 bases). There are 12 residues in the CDR3. The germline V and J ends were trimmed by 7 bases and 2 bases, with 9 bases remaining between them. Per germline, CDR1 MNHNS and CDR2 SASEGT. The CDR3 here is CASTRQAYEQYF. DNA of the CDR3: TGTGCCAGCACTAGACAGGCCTACGAGCAGTACTTC.

This chain connects TRBV29-1 to TRBJ2-5; 9 bases map to TRBD1. The CDR3 consists of 17 residues. V lost 0 bases, J lost 5 bases, and 13 bases stayed unmatched. Germline CDR1 is SQVTM and CDR2 is ANQGSEA. CDR3 sequence (DNA): TGCAGCGTTGAAGATTTGGCCTACAGGGGGCGAAGGGAGACCCAGTACTTC. Translation gives CSVEDLAYRGRRETQYF.

The chain uses TRBV7-3 and TRBJ1-1; D is possibly TRBD1 (5 bases). The CDR3 consists of 16 residues. CDR1 is SGHTA, CDR2 FQGTGA, per germline. Trimming took off 1 base at V and 1 base at J, with 13 bases between the two ends. CDR3 nucleotides: TGTGCCAGCAGCTTAAGTCGGGAGGGGACGAACACTGAAGCTTTCTTT. Residues: CASSLSREGTNTEAFF.

The J gene is TRBJ2-7, the V gene TRBV7-2; the D gene is possibly TRBD1 (7 bases). Per germline, CDR1 SGHTA and CDR2 FQGNSA. The CDR3 spans 16 residues. Trimming shortened V by 1 base and J by 4 bases, and 17 bases separated the two germline ends. The CDR3 DNA sequence: TGTGCCAGCAGCTTAGGTTGGACAGGCCGGGGGTACGAGCAGTACTTC. This gives the protein CASSLGWTGRGYEQYF.

V gene TRBV5-1 combines with J gene TRBJ2-5, with D unresolved. Germline V lookup: CDR1 SGHRS, CDR2 YFSETQ. CDR3 length: 15 residues. The V end lost 1 base, the J end lost 5 bases, and 15 bases lay between the germline ends. The CDR3 sequence is CASSLLYLPPETQYF. The CDR3 DNA is TGCGCCAGCAGCTTGCTCTACCTCCCACCGGAGACCCAGTACTTC.

The V call is TRBV11-3, the J call TRBJ2-3; TRBD2 aligns across 13 bases. J gave up 6 bases and V 7 bases, and 4 bases lay outside the gene matches. The CDR3 sequence is 14 residues long. From germline, CDR1 is SGHNT and CDR2 YENEEA. CDR3 sequence: CASTGTSGIDTQYF. The CDR3 region has the DNA TGTGCCAGCACCGGGACTAGCGGGATTGATACGCAGTATTTT.

This clone was found a few times. The CDR3 is CASSPTLTSGMPYEQYF. The CDR3 DNA follows: TGTGCCAGCAGCCCGACCCTGACTAGCGGAATGCCCTACGAGCAGTACTTC. This chain connects TRBV7-2 to TRBJ2-7; 9 bases align to TRBD2. The CDR3 contains 17 residues. Losses at the gene ends were 5 bases for V and 2 bases for J; bases not matched to a gene: 13. From germline, CDR1 is SGHTA and CDR2 FQGNSA.

This rearrangement joins TRBV7-6 to TRBJ2-3, with D possibly TRBD1 on 5 matching bases. Germline values: CDR1 SGHVS, CDR2 FNYEAQ. The CDR3 is 14 residues long. V was clipped by 7 bases and J by 0 bases, with 11 bases between them. The CDR3 spells CASKLGLSTDTQYF. The CDR3 coding sequence is TGTGCCAGCAAGCTGGGGCTGAGCACAGATACGCAGTATTTT.

In this sample, this clone turned up a few times. This rearrangement joins TRBV29-1 to TRBJ1-1; 7 bases are a match to TRBD1. The CDR3 extends over 13 amino acids. The germline V gene has CDR1 SQVTM and CDR2 ANQGSEA. V lost 8 bases to trimming and J lost 1 base; unmatched junction nucleotides: 7. In DNA, the CDR3 is TGCAGCACAGACAGGGTTTCGAACACTGAAGCTTTCTTT. This codes for CSTDRVSNTEAFF.

Only one count was recorded for this clone. The V gene is TRBV9, the J gene TRBJ2-7; 9 bases match TRBD2. This CDR3 region has 18 residues. Unmatched junction bases numbered 12, after V lost 0 bases and J lost 2 bases. Germline loops: CDR1 SGDLS, CDR2 YYNGEE. In DNA form, the CDR3 reads TGTGCCAGCAGCGTAGGAATTAGCGGGAGTGTACCCCCCTACGAGCAGTACTTC. Its translation is CASSVGISGSVPPYEQYF.

The V and J genes are TRBV23-1 and TRBJ2-1; 7 nucleotides match TRBD2. TRBV23-1 is an ORF; its function is uncertain. The V gene end was trimmed by 0 bases and the J gene end by 5 bases; junction bases not matched to a gene: 16. This CDR3 comprises 19 residues. CDR3 sequence reads: CASSQSLGGGVEQNNEQFF. The DNA of the CDR3 is TGCGCCAGCAGTCAATCGCTGGGGGGGGGAGTAGAGCAGAACAATGAGCAGTTCTTC.

The chain joins TRBV18 to TRBJ1-1, with 7 bases aligning to TRBD1. The junction had 20 bases not matched to a gene; V was cut back by 3 bases and J by 4 bases. This CDR3 has 19 amino acids. In germline, CDR1 is KGHSH, CDR2 LQKENI. The CDR3, as DNA: TGTGCCAGCTCACCCTGGGGCAATTTTACAGGGGACGGAGGCACTGAAGCTTTCTTT. Amino acids: CASSPWGNFTGDGGTEAFF.